This entry concerns a single T cell receptor (beta chain). The target antigen is unknown. The sample originates from a study of CXCR3-negative and CXCR3-positive naive CD8 T cells. Background on the study: The libraries together contributed about 135 million TRB reads, each supplying about 1.5 +/- 0.3 million.

The libraries of TRB cDNA were prepared using 5' RACE with UMI labels. From the 5' RACE reads, TCRdb lists one entry per CDR3 protein and no DNA. This sample's table reports about 150,000 distinct CDR3 sequences. Findings and limits, study-wide: Naive CXCR3-positive and CXCR3-negative cells shared TRBV-TRBJ usage; memory cells diverged. Partial loss of CXCR3 expression followed cryopreservation; most assays used fresh PBMCs. Higher TRB CDR3 hydrophobicity marked CXCR3-positive naive cells relative to CXCR3-negative naive cells.

Germline lookup yields CDR1 MNHEY and CDR2 SMNVEV (reference sequence). The CDR3 is made up of 11 amino acids. In triplicate, each CD8+ T cell subset was sorted at under 350,000 cells per replicate. The chain joins TRBV27 to TRBJ2-1; TCRdb's D call, TRBD1, is unchecked because there is no DNA. The TCR sequence derives from a human donor in good health. Some clones in this sample may be carry-over from other donors' samples. The sequencing sample was made of naive CXCR3+ CD8+ T cells from blood. Sample subset: CD45RO-CCR7+CD27+CD95- naive CD8+ T cells expressing CXCR3 (TNR3+). The CDR3 reads CASRRGDEQFF.